This TCR beta chain was captured in a study of T cell responses to AZD1222 COVID-19 vaccine. Whole-study results and caveats: Only a handful of AZD1222 recipients tested seropositive at baseline.

Clones were read by immunoSEQ multiplex PCR, and TCRdb kept only the in-frame ones, dropping some. The table shows just under 85,000 clones, with about 82% occurring only once. Comments on this clone: What it binds is not known.

This CDR3 contains 14 residues. Germline assignment: CDR1 KGHSH and CDR2 LQKENI. Trimming shortened V by 3 bases and J by 3 bases, and 8 bases separated the two germline ends. V usage is TRBV18 and J usage is TRBJ1-4; a possible D gene is TRBD1 (5 bases). This clonotype was sampled from an adult in good health. Source: peripheral blood, taken on day 0 of AZD1222 vaccination. CDR3 sequence: CASSPGAANEKLFF. The DNA for the CDR3 is TGTGCCAGCTCACCCGGGGCAGCTAATGAAAAACTGTTTTTT. The full variable domain, in which reference TRBV18 and TRBJ1-4 provide the parts outside the CDR3, is NAGVMQNPRHLVRRRGQEARLRCSPMKGHSHVYWYRQLPEEGLKFMVYLQKENIIDESGMPKERFSAEFPKEGPSILRIQQVVRGDSAAYFCASSPGAANEKLFFGSGTQLSVL.